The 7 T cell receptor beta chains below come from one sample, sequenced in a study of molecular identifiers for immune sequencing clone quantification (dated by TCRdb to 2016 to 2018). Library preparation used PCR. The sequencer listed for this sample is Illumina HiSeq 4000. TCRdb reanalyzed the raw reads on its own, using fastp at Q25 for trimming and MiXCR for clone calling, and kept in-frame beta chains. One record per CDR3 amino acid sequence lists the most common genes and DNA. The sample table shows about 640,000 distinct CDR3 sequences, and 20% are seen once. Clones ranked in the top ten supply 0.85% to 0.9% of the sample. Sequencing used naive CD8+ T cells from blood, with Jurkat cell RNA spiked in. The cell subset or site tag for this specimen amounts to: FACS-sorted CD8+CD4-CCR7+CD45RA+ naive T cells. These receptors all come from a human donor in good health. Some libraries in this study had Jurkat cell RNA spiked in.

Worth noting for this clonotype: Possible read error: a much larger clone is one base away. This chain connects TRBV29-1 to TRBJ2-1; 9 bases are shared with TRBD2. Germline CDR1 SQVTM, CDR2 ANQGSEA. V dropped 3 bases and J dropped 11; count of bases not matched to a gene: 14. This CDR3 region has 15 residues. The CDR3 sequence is CSVEGLAPRVNKQFF. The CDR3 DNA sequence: TGCAGCGTTGAGGGACTAGCTCCAAGGGTAAATAAGCAGTTCTTC.

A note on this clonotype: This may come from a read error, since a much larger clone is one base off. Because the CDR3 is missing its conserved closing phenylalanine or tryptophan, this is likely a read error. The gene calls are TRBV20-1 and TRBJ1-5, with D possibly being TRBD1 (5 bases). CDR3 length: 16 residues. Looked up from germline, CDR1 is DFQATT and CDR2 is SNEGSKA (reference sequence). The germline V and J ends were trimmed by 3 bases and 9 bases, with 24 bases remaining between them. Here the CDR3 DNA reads TGCAGTGCTAGTGATCCCGGGACGCAGAGTTTTTGGCCCCAGCATTTA. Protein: CSASDPGTQSFWPQHL.

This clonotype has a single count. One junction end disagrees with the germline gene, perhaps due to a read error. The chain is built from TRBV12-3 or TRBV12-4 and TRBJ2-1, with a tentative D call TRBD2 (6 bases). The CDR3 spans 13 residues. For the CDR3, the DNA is TGTGCCACCATTAAGCCAAGGGAGGCTGAGCAGTCCTTC. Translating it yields CATIKPREAEQSF.

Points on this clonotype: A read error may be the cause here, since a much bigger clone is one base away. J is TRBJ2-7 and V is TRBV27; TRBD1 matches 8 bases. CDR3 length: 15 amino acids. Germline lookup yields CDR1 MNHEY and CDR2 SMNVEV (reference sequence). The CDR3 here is CAGSSKTGALYEQYF. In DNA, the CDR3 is TGTGCCGGCAGTTCCAAGACAGGGGCCCTGTACGAGCAGTACTTC.

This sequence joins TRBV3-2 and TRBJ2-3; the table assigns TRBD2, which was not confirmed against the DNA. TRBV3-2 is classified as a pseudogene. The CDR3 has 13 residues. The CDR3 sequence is CASVASGPDTQYF. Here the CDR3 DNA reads TGTGCCAGCGTGGCTAGCGGCCCAGATACGCAGTATTTT.

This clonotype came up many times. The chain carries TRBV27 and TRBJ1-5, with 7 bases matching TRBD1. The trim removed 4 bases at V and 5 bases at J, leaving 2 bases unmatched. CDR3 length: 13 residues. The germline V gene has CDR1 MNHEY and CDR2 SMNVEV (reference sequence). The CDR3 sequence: CASSWDSYQPQHF. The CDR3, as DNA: TGTGCCAGCAGTTGGGACAGTTATCAGCCCCAGCATTTT.

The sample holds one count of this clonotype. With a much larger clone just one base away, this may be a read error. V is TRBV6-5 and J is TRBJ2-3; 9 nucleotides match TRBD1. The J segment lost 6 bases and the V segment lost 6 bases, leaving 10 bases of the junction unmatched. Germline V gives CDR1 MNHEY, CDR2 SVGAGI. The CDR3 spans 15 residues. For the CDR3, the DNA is TGTGCCAGCAGCACCGGACAGGGGTGGTCGGATACGCAGTATTTT. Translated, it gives CASSTGQGWSDTQYF.